The following is a TCR beta chain sequence with its context. Its specificity is unknown. Sample barcodes and UMIs were carried by the TCR alpha and TCR beta cDNA libraries that 5'RACE generated with constant-segment primers. TCRdb fed the 5' RACE reads into MiXCR, producing one record per CDR3 protein. The sample yields approximately 440,000 distinct CDR3 sequences, around 18% seen once. The sample belongs to a study of T-cell memory formation after mild COVID-19. Trimming left V 2 bases short and J 5 bases short, with 11 bases between. The CDR3 contains 14 residues. Germline values: CDR1 LNHDA, CDR2 SQIVND (reference sequence). The study's findings and limits: Researchers found some responding clones in pre-infection memory, a sign that cross-reactive memory joined. Among clones contracting day 15 to 85, CD4/CD8 was balanced, whereas later expanders leaned CD4+.

The source is an adult woman who had mild COVID-19 (a few samples of this study predate the infection). Cell type and time point are not known. The sequenced material came from PBMCs or a T cell subset sorted from them (not recorded which). The chain has TRBV19 and TRBJ2-3; D might be TRBD1 (5 bases). The CDR3 reads CASSIRQPRDTQYF. CDR3 in DNA: TGTGCCAGTAGTATACGACAGCCGAGAGATACGCAGTATTTT.